Each of the 12 T cell receptor beta chains below was sequenced from the same sample in a study of cytomegalovirus exposure and HLA in healthy donors. The PCR used 60 Vbeta and 13 Jbeta primers. The protocol was immunoSEQ multiplex PCR, while the TCRdb copy is restricted to in-frame clones and leaves out a portion. Here the sample spans 98,000 or so clones, roughly 75% being singletons. The sample taken for sequencing was PBMCs. These TCRs come from a woman in her thirties or forties in good health and CMV-seronegative.

V and J are TRBV27 and TRBJ1-2, with D perhaps matching TRBD1 (6 bases). The ends were cut back, 0 bases at V and 8 bases at J, with 13 bases in the middle. The germline gives CDR1 MNHEY, CDR2 SMNVEV (reference sequence). This CDR3 has 14 amino acids. Here the CDR3 DNA reads TGTGCCAGCAGTTTATCGGCGCAGGGGAACGGCTACACCTTC. Protein product: CASSLSAQGNGYTF.

This chain links TRBV27 with TRBJ2-4, with 9 positions matching TRBD2. The V gene's germline CDR1 is MNHEY and CDR2 SMNVEV (reference sequence). V dropped 7 bases and J dropped 0; count of bases not matched to a gene: 19. The length of the CDR3 is 20 residues. The CDR3 sequence is CASTHKSGRKPSLAKNIQYF. The CDR3 nucleotides are TGTGCCAGCACCCATAAGAGCGGGAGGAAACCCAGTCTAGCCAAAAACATTCAGTACTTC.

The chain links TRBV19 to TRBJ2-1; D gene unclear. The V gene's germline CDR1 is LNHDA and CDR2 SQIVND (reference sequence). CDR3 length: 15 residues. Trimming stripped 3 bases from V and 0 bases from J, with 9 bases between. CDR3 amino acids: CASSMALSSYNEQFF. CDR3 in DNA: TGTGCCAGTAGTATGGCTTTAAGCTCCTACAATGAGCAGTTCTTC.

The V gene is TRBV10-3, the J gene TRBJ2-1, with 10 bases aligning to TRBD2. The CDR3 is 16 residues long. Looked up from germline, CDR1 is ENHRY and CDR2 is SYGVKD. V lost 0 bases, J lost 9 bases, and 8 bases stayed unmatched. The CDR3 nucleotides read TGTGCCATCAGTGAGTCGGTGGGTAGCGGGAGGTCTGAGCAGTTCTTC. This encodes CAISESVGSGRSEQFF.

V is TRBV14 and J is TRBJ2-3; 9 positions agree with TRBD1. Germline CDR1 and CDR2: SGHDN and FVKESK. Unmatched junction bases numbered 11, after V lost 5 bases and J lost 2 bases. The CDR3 extends over 17 amino acids. CDR3 sequence reads: CASSTSPGQGLTDTQYF. The CDR3 nucleotides are TGTGCCAGCAGCACAAGTCCGGGACAGGGTCTCACAGATACGCAGTATTTT.

V and J are TRBV18 and TRBJ1-2, with TRBD1 identical over 10 bases. Germline CDR1 reads KGHSH; CDR2 reads LQKENI. This CDR3 region has 15 residues. The junction had 4 bases not matched to a gene; V was cut back by 3 bases and J by 3 bases. CDR3 protein: CASSPRGTGDYGYTF. The CDR3 DNA reads TGTGCCAGCTCACCTCGCGGGACAGGGGACTATGGCTACACCTTC.

The chain combines TRBV18 with TRBJ1-4, with TRBD1 matching over 8 bases. This CDR3 contains 16 residues. With 3 bases clipped from V and 3 bases from J, the junction kept 6 bases outside the gene matches. Germline CDR1 KGHSH, CDR2 LQKENI. CDR3 residues: CASSPRRDRPNEKLFF. CDR3 coding DNA: TGTGCCAGCTCACCGAGAAGGGACAGGCCTAATGAAAAACTGTTTTTT.

CDR3 sequence reads: CASSTGTGVYEEKLFF. The CDR3 DNA sequence: TGTGCCAGCAGTACCGGGACAGGGGTGTATGAGGAAAAACTGTTTTTT. V is TRBV28 and J is TRBJ1-4; 10 bases line up with TRBD1. Trimming at V came to 5 bases and at J to 8 bases, leaving 11 bases not matched to a gene. From germline, CDR1 is MDHEN and CDR2 SYDVKM. There are 16 residues in the CDR3.

On this clone: Other DNA variants within this sample encode the same CDR3. This chain joins TRBV27 and TRBJ1-1, with D tentatively TRBD1 (5 bases). The V end was cut by 5 bases, the J end by 1 base, with 11 bases between. This CDR3 spans 14 amino acids. Germline CDR1 MNHEY, CDR2 SMNVEV (reference sequence). The CDR3 region is CASSPGGGNTEAFF. CDR3 DNA sequence: TGTGCCAGCAGTCCTGGGGGGGGGAACACTGAAGCTTTCTTT.

The DNA for the CDR3 is TGCGCCAGCAGCCACCCCGGGACAGGGGGCAATCAGCCCCAGCATTTT. It is translated as CASSHPGTGGNQPQHF. The chain combines TRBV4-1 with TRBJ1-5, with TRBD1 identical over 10 bases. CDR3 length: 16 amino acids. CDR1 and CDR2 from the germline V gene are MGHRA and YSYEKL. The junction had 4 bases not matched to a gene; V was cut back by 3 bases and J by 2 bases.

This clone was counted between two and nine times. The chain links TRBV21-1 to TRBJ2-7; TRBD2, as called in the table, went unchecked against the DNA. TRBV21-1 represents a pseudogene. This CDR3 is 11 amino acids long. As DNA, the CDR3 is TGTGCCAGCACCCCACCGGTCAAGCAGTACTTC. This sequence encodes CASTPPVKQYF.

The gene calls are TRBV4-3 and TRBJ2-4; TRBD1 aligns across 10 bases. In germline, CDR1 is LGHNA, CDR2 YSLEER. The CDR3 extends over 18 amino acids. The J segment lost 6 bases and the V segment lost 4 bases, leaving 15 bases of the junction unmatched. The CDR3 DNA reads TGCGCCAGCAGCCGCATACTTGGGACAGGGGAGAGGGGAAACATTCAGTACTTC. This encodes CASSRILGTGERGNIQYF.